One and the same sample provided the 28 T cell receptor beta chains below, sequenced in a study of T cells in Graves' hyperthyroidism and ophthalmopathy. RNA transcripts were the template for amplifying TCR beta CDR3 regions. Using the HTBI primer set, a first-round RT-PCR was run on the TCR CDR3. TCRdb called the multiplex PCR reads again in MiXCR, with one record for every CDR3 protein. This table holds about 300,000 distinct CDR3 sequences, 15% to 20% found once. Specimen: blood. These receptors came from a man in his fifties with Graves' ophthalmopathy.

Ten or more counts support this clonotype. V gene TRBV28 combines with J gene TRBJ1-2; D may be TRBD1 (5 bases). Trimming shortened V by 2 bases and J by 8 bases, and 18 bases separated the two germline ends. The germline V gene has CDR1 MDHEN and CDR2 SYDVKM. This CDR3 is 15 amino acids long. CDR3 region: CASSLTGVEGVGYTF. CDR3 in DNA: TGTGCCAGCAGTTTAACGGGGGTTGAGGGAGTGGGCTACACCTTC.

Many counts were recorded for this clonotype. The chain has TRBV11-3 and TRBJ2-1; D might be TRBD1 (5 bases). The CDR3 spans 12 residues. Germline CDR1 SGHNT, CDR2 YENEEA. V was clipped by 5 bases and J by 12 bases, with 14 bases between them. DNA for the CDR3: TGTGCCAGCAGCCAGGAAGGGGAAGTGCAGTTCTTC. Its protein is CASSQEGEVQFF.

This clonotype was counted many times. The chain uses TRBV11-2 and TRBJ2-2; 8 nucleotides match TRBD1. Per the germline V gene, CDR1 is SGHAT and CDR2 is FQNNGV. The CDR3 contains 16 residues. V lost 4 bases and J lost 1; bases outside the gene matches: 5. As DNA, the CDR3 is TGTGCCAGCAGCTCAAAGGGACAGGAGAACACCGGGGAGCTGTTTTTT. Translated: CASSSKGQENTGELFF. The entire variable domain, with the rest obtained from reference TRBV11-2 and TRBJ2-2, is as follows: EAGVAQSPRYKIIEKRQSVAFWCNPISGHATLYWYQQILGQGPKLLIQFQNNGVVDDSQLPKDRFSAERLKGVDSTLKIQPAKLEDSAVYLCASSSKGQENTGELFFGEGSRLTVL.

The V and J genes are TRBV5-1 and TRBJ2-2; TRBD2 matches at 11 bases. Germline V CDR1 and CDR2: SGHRS, YFSETQ. The CDR3 runs to 16 residues. V gave up 5 bases and J gave up 2 bases; unmatched junction bases: 5. CDR3 DNA sequence: TGCGCCAGCAGGAGTAGCGGGAGGGCCAACACCGGGGAGCTGTTTTTT. Its translation: CASRSSGRANTGELFF.

The table lists this clonotype with a few counts. The rearrangement uses TRBV5-1 and TRBJ1-1, with D perhaps matching TRBD1 (5 bases). The CDR3 contains 16 residues. In germline, CDR1 is SGHRS, CDR2 YFSETQ. The V end was cut by 2 bases, the J end by 0 bases, with 14 bases between. CDR3 in DNA: TGCGCCAGCAGCTTAGGGCGACAGACCCTGAACACTGAAGCTTTCTTT. Protein sequence: CASSLGRQTLNTEAFF.

The chain recombines TRBV4-1 with TRBJ1-2; TRBD1 matches at 7 bases. J lost 2 bases, V lost 3 bases, and 12 bases had no gene match. This CDR3 spans 17 amino acids. Germline assignment: CDR1 MGHRA and CDR2 YSYEKL. The CDR3 bases are TGCGCCAGCAGCCAGGCAGCTTCCGGGACAGCAAACTATGGCTACACCTTC. Translating gives CASSQAASGTANYGYTF.

The rearrangement uses TRBV28 and TRBJ1-2; 10 nucleotides match TRBD1. The CDR3 loop spans 15 amino acids. Germline trimming cut 10 bases from V and 5 bases from J; bases unmatched to any gene: 13. Germline loops: CDR1 MDHEN, CDR2 SYDVKM. CDR3 nucleotide sequence: TGTGCCACTCCCAGCCGGGACAGGGGAGCTTATGGCTACACCTTC. Its translation: CATPSRDRGAYGYTF.

This chain links TRBV2 with TRBJ1-1; TRBD1 is a possible D gene (5 bases). The germline V and J ends were trimmed by 8 bases and 2 bases, with 18 bases remaining between them. CDR3 length: 15 amino acids. Germline CDR1 reads SNHLY; CDR2 reads FYNNEI. The CDR3 region is CASADPGTANTEAFF. CDR3 bases: TGTGCCAGCGCCGATCCCGGGACGGCTAACACTGAAGCTTTCTTT.

This chain uses TRBV28 with TRBJ2-1; 11 nucleotides align to TRBD2. V shed 11 bases and J 7 bases; nucleotides not matched to a gene: 7. The CDR3 consists of 13 residues. Germline CDR1 is MDHEN and CDR2 is SYDVKM. The CDR3 region is CAAGASGGNEQFF. CDR3 nucleotides: TGTGCCGCAGGGGCTAGCGGGGGGAATGAGCAGTTCTTC.

This clonotype was counted ten times or more. J is TRBJ2-2 and V is TRBV28; 10 nucleotides line up with TRBD2. This CDR3 spans 16 amino acids. CDR1 MDHEN and CDR2 SYDVKM come from the germline V gene. V shed 1 base and J 6 bases; nucleotides not matched to a gene: 5. This chain's CDR3 is CASSLLAGGFAGELFF. CDR3 nucleotides: TGTGCCAGCAGTTTATTAGCGGGAGGCTTCGCCGGGGAGCTGTTTTTT. The full variable domain, its missing parts supplied by reference TRBV28 and TRBJ2-2, is DVKVTQSSRYLVKRTGEKVFLECVQDMDHENMFWYRQDPGLGLRLIYFSYDVKMKEKGDIPEGYSVSREKKERFSLILESASTNQTSMYLCASSLLAGGFAGELFFGEGSRLTVL.

This clonotype was seen repeatedly, ten times or more. The chain recombines TRBV9 with TRBJ1-1; D is unclear. The ends were cut back, 0 bases at V and 5 bases at J, with 14 bases in the middle. This CDR3 has 15 residues. Germline lookup yields CDR1 SGDLS and CDR2 YYNGEE. CDR3: CASSVAAGSRTEAFF. CDR3 in DNA: TGTGCCAGCAGCGTAGCAGCAGGTTCGAGAACTGAAGCTTTCTTT.

Only a few counts were recorded for this clonotype. V and J are TRBV7-9 and TRBJ1-5, with D possibly being TRBD1 (5 bases). The V end lost 1 base, the J end lost 5 bases, and 9 bases lay between the germline ends. The CDR3 extends over 14 amino acids. Germline V CDR1 and CDR2: SEHNR, FQNEAQ (reference sequence). The chain's CDR3 is CASSLGQIDQPQHF. CDR3 in DNA: TGTGCCAGCAGCTTAGGACAGATCGATCAGCCCCAGCATTTT.

This clonotype was detected a few times. V and J are TRBV6-5 and TRBJ2-7; D gene uncertain. Trimming left V 0 bases short and J 0 bases short, with 15 bases between. The CDR3 totals 17 residues. Germline V CDR1 and CDR2: MNHEY, SVGAGI. This CDR3 is CASSYSIRQRSSYEQYF. The DNA for the CDR3 is TGTGCCAGCAGTTACTCGATTCGCCAGAGGAGCTCCTACGAGCAGTACTTC.

In this sample, this clonotype turned up many times. The chain links TRBV28 to TRBJ2-1, with D maybe TRBD1 (7 bases). Per the germline V gene, CDR1 is MDHEN and CDR2 is SYDVKM. The CDR3 totals 14 residues. V lost 6 bases, J lost 8 bases, and 17 bases lay in between. CDR3 nucleotide sequence: TGTGCCAGCAGAACGGACAGGAGGGGCCATGAGCAGTTCTTC. It specifies CASRTDRRGHEQFF.

This clonotype was seen ten or more times. The chain combines TRBV28 with TRBJ2-1, with D perhaps TRBD2 (6 bases). The germline V and J ends were trimmed by 4 bases and 3 bases, with 19 bases remaining between them. Germline V CDR1 and CDR2: MDHEN, SYDVKM. The length of the CDR3 is 17 residues. For the CDR3, the DNA is TGTGCCAGCAGTTCCGTAGGGAGGCGGAGCTACTACAATGAGCAGTTCTTC. Translated: CASSSVGRRSYYNEQFF.

The sample holds a few counts of this clonotype. CDR3 amino acids: CASRSGTPYEKLFF. In DNA form, the CDR3 reads TGTGCCAGCAGGAGCGGGACCCCTTATGAAAAACTGTTTTTT. The chain recombines TRBV27 with TRBJ1-4, with a weak D call TRBD1 (5 bases). CDR3 length: 14 residues. Germline V gene data show CDR1 as MNHEY and CDR2 as SMNVEV (reference sequence). V lost 6 bases and J lost 6, with 14 bases in between.

As concerns this clonotype: This clone may be a read error of a much larger clone one base away. The chain couples TRBV20-1 to TRBJ2-3, with D uncertain. Germline loops: CDR1 DFQATT, CDR2 SNEGSKA (reference sequence). The V gene lost 4 bases and the J gene lost 0 bases, with 11 bases spanning the gap. CDR3 length: 14 residues. Here the CDR3 reads CSANSVSSTDTQYF. The DNA of the CDR3 is TGCAGTGCTAATTCGGTATCTAGCACAGATACGCAGTATTTT.

The rearrangement uses TRBV6-1 and TRBJ2-1; D gene ambiguous. CDR1 is MNHNS and CDR2 is SASEGT in the germline V gene. This CDR3 region has 17 residues. V lost 6 bases and J 2 bases, leaving 20 bases between the germline ends. The CDR3 sequence is CASRLGVEETTYNEQFF. The CDR3 bases are TGTGCCAGCAGGTTGGGTGTTGAGGAGACCACCTACAATGAGCAGTTCTTC.

This clonotype has at least ten counts. The chain uses TRBV12-3 or TRBV12-4 and TRBJ2-1; D call uncertain. This CDR3 contains 14 residues. The V and J ends lost 3 bases and 0 bases respectively, with 6 bases between them. Written as DNA, the CDR3 is TGTGCCAGCAGTTTTAGTAGCTCCTACAATGAGCAGTTCTTC. This encodes CASSFSSSYNEQFF.

The J gene is TRBJ2-1, the V gene TRBV2, with 11 bases that match TRBD2. The CDR3 has 16 amino acids. J lost 5 bases, V lost 2 bases, and 5 bases had no gene match. Germline-derived CDR1 and CDR2 are SNHLY and FYNNEI. DNA for the CDR3: TGTGCCAGCAGTGAACTAGCGGGAGGACCAAACAATGAGCAGTTCTTC. It specifies CASSELAGGPNNEQFF.

This clonotype was counted ten times or more. The CDR3 DNA reads as TGCGCCAGCAGCTCCGGACAGCAAACTAATGAAAAACTGTTTTTT. This encodes CASSSGQQTNEKLFF. This sequence joins TRBV5-1 and TRBJ1-4; tentative D call: TRBD1 (6 bases). The germline V gene has CDR1 SGHRS and CDR2 YFSETQ. Trimming took 3 bases from V and 1 from J, leaving 10 bases between them. The CDR3 sequence is 15 residues long.

This clonotype was recorded many times. The chain employs TRBV11-3 and TRBJ2-2; tentatively, D is TRBD1 (5 bases). Germline V gene sequence: CDR1 SGHNT, CDR2 YENEEA. This CDR3 has 16 residues. V was pared by 3 bases and J by 5 bases, with 16 bases between. This CDR3 is CASSFRGSFGTGELFF. The CDR3 DNA reads TGTGCCAGCAGCTTTAGGGGCTCCTTCGGGACCGGGGAGCTGTTTTTT.

The chain couples TRBV5-8 to TRBJ2-7; a possible D gene is TRBD2 (6 bases). The length of the CDR3 is 15 residues. From germline, CDR1 is SGHTS and CDR2 YDEGEE. Trimming shortened V by 0 bases and J by 5 bases, and 15 bases separated the two germline ends. The CDR3 region is CASSLGPGAAHEQYF. CDR3 nucleotide sequence: TGTGCCAGCAGCTTGGGTCCGGGAGCAGCCCACGAGCAGTACTTC. Variable domain in full (rest from reference TRBV5-8 and TRBJ2-7): EAGVTQSPTHLIKTRGQQATLRCSPISGHTSVYWYQQALGLGLQFLLWYDEGEERNRGNFPPRFSGRQFPNYSSELNVNALELEDSALYLCASSLGPGAAHEQYFGPGTRLTVT.

This clonotype appeared a few times. The chain combines TRBV5-8 with TRBJ2-1; 7 bases align to TRBD2. Germline lookup yields CDR1 SGHTS and CDR2 YDEGEE. The CDR3 totals 14 residues. The ends lost 1 base at V and 7 bases at J; junction bases unmatched: 5. CDR3: CASSLLADGNEQFF. CDR3 bases: TGTGCCAGCAGCTTGCTAGCGGATGGTAATGAGCAGTTCTTC.

Ten or more counts support this clonotype. V is TRBV20-1 and J is TRBJ2-7, with 7 bases lining up with TRBD1. This CDR3 is 14 amino acids long. V lost 0 bases and J lost 4; bases outside the gene matches: 6. Germline CDR1 DFQATT, CDR2 SNEGSKA (reference sequence). CDR3 residues: CSARDRQGRYEQYF. The CDR3, as DNA: TGCAGTGCTAGAGATCGACAGGGCAGGTACGAGCAGTACTTC.

This clonotype was counted only a few times. This rearrangement joins TRBV30 to TRBJ1-2; a weak D match, TRBD1 (5 bases). Per the germline V gene, CDR1 is GTSNPN and CDR2 is SVGIG (reference sequence). The CDR3 sequence is 12 residues long. Deletions cut 3 bases from V and 5 bases from J, with 10 bases between. This CDR3 is CAWRTVAYGYTF. The CDR3 region has the DNA TGTGCCTGGAGGACAGTCGCATATGGCTACACCTTC.

This clonotype was observed at least ten times. The chain carries TRBV6-4 and TRBJ2-3, with TRBD2 matching over 7 bases. CDR1 MRHNA and CDR2 SNTAGT come from the germline V gene. V lost 2 bases, J lost 1 base, and 0 bases stayed unmatched. The CDR3 runs 14 residues. CDR3 in DNA: TGTGCCAGCAGTGACGCGGGAGGCACAGATACGCAGTATTTT. It encodes CASSDAGGTDTQYF.

The chain links TRBV24-1 to TRBJ2-1; D gene unclear. The length of the CDR3 is 12 residues. Germline CDR1 is KGHDR and CDR2 is SFDVKD. V was cut by 6 bases and J by 9 bases, with 11 bases left in between. The CDR3 is CATSLSPAEQFF. The CDR3 bases are TGTGCCACCAGTTTATCTCCCGCTGAGCAGTTCTTC.